The sequence of this T cell receptor (beta chain) was determined in a study of cytomegalovirus exposure and HLA in healthy donors (dated by TCRdb to the late 2010s). In the study overall: In an earlier analysis of roughly 590 of the donors, under 300 Gb of sequence data and 117 million unique TCR beta sequences from about 179 million T cells were reported. Roughly 300 gigabases of sequencing data and tens of millions of unique TCR sequences were included in an early release covering roughly 600 HLA-typed donors. Among the roughly 390 genotyped donors, 81% belonged to the genetic ancestry cluster associated with self-reported Caucasian donors. The study aimed to test whether signatures of past pathogen exposure could be identified by cataloging public T cell receptors. The study used immunosequencing to profile the T cell repertoires of some 600 subjects and linked those repertoires to cytomegalovirus serostatus. A separate validation cohort of roughly 130 different subjects was used in addition to the roughly 640-subject first cohort. High-throughput TCR immunosequencing, statistical association of individual TCRs with disease status, and machine learning were combined to predict cytomegalovirus infection status. A later analysis re-analyzed previously published TCR beta repertoires from approximately 700 donors and added high-resolution HLA genotyping to study TCR occurrence patterns. In the later analysis, no new phenotypic data were used to find candidate immune exposures; instead, reliance was placed on TCR beta sequences and their occurrence across donors. An earlier analysis of around 540 of the donors applied high-throughput TCR beta sequencing to assess whether each TCR beta V gene segment acted as functional or pseudogenic. Alongside the repertoire data, information on donor age, sex, ethnicity and CMV serostatus was compiled. In a later genetic analysis, genome-wide SNP genotypes for about three fifths of the 666 donors were used, and that subset was treated as a discovery cohort. All discovery cohort repertoires had been generated using a single sequencing platform. HLA typing covered class I and class II loci at four-digit resolution. Typing coverage differed by locus: A, B, C, DRB1 and DQB1 were typed in about 620-630 donors, DQA1 in approximately 520, DPA1 in 600 to 610, and DPB1 in just under 480. A few DR-DQ haplotypes were treated as single units for association and clustering because of strong linkage in the cohort. Across around 400 genotyped donors of the cohort, an average of approximately 220,000 unique TCR beta nucleotide sequences per donor were sequenced, and roughly a sixth of those sequences were non-productive.

The paper as a whole reports these results and caveats: In a later analysis, HLA-associated TCR beta chains showed more clonal expansion and lower generation probabilities than non-associated chains that were equally common. A further reported finding was that TCR beta sequences accurately predicted the HLA-A and HLA-B alleles for most subjects in the first cohort. The sequencing pipeline was judged likely to have produced a cluster of highly shared sequence variants as a technical artifact. According to a later analysis, parvovirus B19, influenza, CMV and Epstein-Barr virus appeared linked to several top co-occurrence clusters. In a later analysis, some 18,000 TCR beta sequences were associated with specific HLA alleles at a false discovery rate of 0.05. The authors suggested that the approach could potentially be generalized to other disease states and immunological phenotypes. The study gave a list of roughly 150 TCR beta chains associated with cytomegalovirus. The 87-base-pair reads could not distinguish some IMGT-functional V segments, including TRBV6-2 and TRBV6-3, so those segments were excluded. Presence/absence analyses assumed roughly uniform sequencing depth across donors, an assumption that may not hold. Cytomegalovirus status was reported to be diagnosed by the classifier with high specificity and sensitivity in both the original and validation cohorts. An association between a missense DCLRE1C variant and V-gene and J-gene trimming of TCR beta chains was found in a later genetic analysis and replicated in an independent cohort. In this cohort, only TCR beta chains were sequenced, and detectable features were limited by the absence of alpha or paired-chain data. For the cohort, immune exposure information was limited to CMV serostatus. In vitro tests confirmed that a few of the cytomegalovirus-associated TCR beta chains recognize cytomegalovirus antigens. Compared with the roughly 720-donor mean, donors in an Asian-associated ancestry cluster had fewer N-insertions in productive TCRs, according to a later genetic analysis. While some public TCRs were present in many individuals, most TCR sequences turned up only very rarely across donors. When HLA alleles, especially DR and DQ, strongly co-occurred, TCR associations were difficult to assign to individual alleles. Linkage disequilibrium might explain the correlated functional status among segregating V segments, but an unknown experimental factor could not be ruled out. Most CMV-associated TCR beta chains appeared to be HLA-restricted in a later analysis, and the HLA associations seemed to be driven largely by CMV exposure. According to a later analysis, TCR association rates differed among HLA loci, with DRB1 alleles showing the most associated TCRs and HLA-C alleles showing the fewest. In an earlier analysis of over 550 of the donors, most TCR beta V segments were observed in productive rearrangements about 87% or about 30% of the time, broadly matching IMGT annotations. Because HLA typing was missing for some donors at each locus, association tests included only the typed subset. Approximately 16 rarely observed V segments, including chromosome 9 orphons, were excluded from the earlier analysis of about 600 of the donors because counts were too low.

CDR3 length: 14 amino acids, cysteine to phenylalanine. Only the CDR3 region is kept as DNA, spanning 42 bases read in frame from base 1. Cut back by 5 bases and 7 bases, the V and J ends lie 16 bases apart. The germline V gene specifies LGHNT as CDR1 and FRNRAP as CDR2. Turning to this clone: The target of this receptor is not known.

The cohort was made up of about 610 healthy bone marrow donors. Cohort members were all nominally healthy when sampled, although unrecorded immune exposures were likely present. The donor was CMV seropositive and belonged to the group of over 250 seropositive cohort members. Every donor gave a peripheral blood sample, and the peripheral blood mononuclear cells from that sample were used for TCR beta sequencing. The Qiagen DNeasy Blood Extraction Kit was used to extract genomic DNA from the blood cell samples. The library was made by the immunoSEQ multiplex PCR assay. A mixture of 60 forward primers for TCR Vbeta segments and 13 reverse primers for TCR Jbeta segments was used in the multiplex PCR. A multiplex PCR assay on genomic DNA amplified the CDR3 region of rearranged TCR beta genes. Amplified TCR beta libraries were sequenced as 87-base-pair reads on the Illumina HiSeq System. Concerning the study's data processing: In a later analysis, tens of millions of unique TCR beta chains were counted across the 650 to 750 repertoires, and about 10 million of these chains were shared by at least two donors. Raw reads were error-corrected and collapsed into unique sequences by a nearest-neighbor algorithm in which closely related sequences were merged to remove PCR and sequencing errors. V, D and J gene segments were assigned by aligning CDR3 sequences to IMGT reference sequences. Each retained sequence needed at least a six-nucleotide match to both a V gene segment and a J gene segment. A rearrangement counted as productive if the CDR3 had no stop codons and remained in frame with V and J, and every other rearrangement counted as non-productive. CDR3 was defined by IMGT convention, running from the second conserved V-encoded cysteine to the conserved J-encoded phenylalanine. Sequences without an unambiguous match to a single V gene segment were excluded from the earlier analysis of several hundred of the donors. In an earlier analysis of more than 500 of the donors, a V segment was called functional when productive rearrangements were above 56.7%, and segregating when the standard deviation between donors exceeded 5%. A statistical classification framework was built for diagnosing cytomegalovirus status from the catalog of TCR beta chain sequences. A later analysis assigned V and J genes by comparing TCR nucleotide sequences with IMGT/GENE-DB human TR gene sequences. A later analysis assigned CDR3 sequences and most-parsimonious VDJ recombination scenarios with the TCRdist pipeline. In a later analysis, every TCR beta chain was defined by the combination of its CDR3 amino acid sequence and its V-gene family, and reads without a unique V-gene family were dropped. A later analysis removed 550 to 700 highly shared, low-generation-probability nucleotide sequences to deal with suspected cross-contamination and a sequencing artifact. For each public chain, a later analysis derived a clonal expansion index from normalized ranks of inferred template counts within each repertoire. Generation probabilities in a later analysis came from a VDJ recombination model fitted to out-of-frame rearrangements, and those results were checked against IGoR. In a later analysis, hypergeometric tests were used to score TCR-TCR, TCR-HLA and TCR-CMV co-occurrence, with a repertoire-size bias correction applied to TCR pairs. A later analysis estimated false discovery rates by permuting HLA or CMV assignments 20 times. In a later analysis, co-occurring TCRs were grouped with DBSCAN, and TCRdist sequence similarity was added when clustering was performed within HLA-allele-positive subsets. Co-occurrence clustering excluded repertoires with fewer than 30,000 or more than 120,000 public chains, plus five with anomalous nucleotide sharing. TCRdb provides this immuneACCESS table in a form limited to in-frame rearrangements. Some clones are lacking; in checked studies, under half of them reflect an unresolved V gene, and why the rest are absent is not known. V, J and clone size are those of that table, while D and trimming were read from the DNA. The table of this sample itemizes about 130,000 clones. Approximately 1.6% of the sample rests with the top ten.

Material for sequencing was PBMCs. Recombination connected TRBV12-5 to TRBJ2-3, and possibly TRBD2, on 6 matching bases. The receptor comes from a woman in her forties in good health and CMV-seropositive. The nucleotide sequence is TGTGCTAGTGGTGGGGACTCGCATCTGCATACGCAGTATTTT. The translation is CASGGDSHLHTQYF.